The 25 T cell receptor beta chains listed next were all sequenced from one sample in a study of T cell responses to AZD1222 COVID-19 vaccine. Sequencing used immunoSEQ multiplex PCR; TCRdb keeps in-frame clones, though not all of them. Of 120,000 to 150,000 clones in the sample, roughly 84% were seen once. The input for sequencing was peripheral blood, taken 28 days after the second AZD1222 dose. The receptors originated from an adult who received the AZD1222 COVID-19 vaccine.

This chain links TRBV6-5 with TRBJ2-7; a weak D match, TRBD2 (6 bases). Trimming cost V 4 bases and J 6 bases, with 22 bases left between them. The CDR3 spans 16 residues. The germline CDR1 and CDR2 sequences are MNHEY and SVGAGI. This CDR3 is CASSLIGGSGGTEQYF. The CDR3 nucleotides are TGTGCCAGCAGTTTAATCGGGGGATCTGGCGGGACCGAGCAGTACTTC.

The chain uses TRBV7-8 and TRBJ1-6, with 7 nucleotides matching TRBD1. The trim removed 4 bases at V and 7 bases at J, leaving 7 bases unmatched. Germline CDR1 and CDR2: SGHVS and FQNEAQ. CDR3 size: 15 residues. CDR3 nucleotide sequence: TGTGCCAGCAGCTCTAGACAGGGATTCAATTCACCCCTCCACTTT. Protein: CASSSRQGFNSPLHF.

In this sample, this clone turned up a few times. This sequence joins TRBV6-5 and TRBJ1-5, with D possibly being TRBD1 (6 bases). The germline CDR1 and CDR2 sequences are MNHEY and SVGAGI. The CDR3 contains 14 residues. Trimming cost V 7 bases and J 0 bases, with 10 bases left between them. The CDR3 protein is CASKGGDSNQPQHF. CDR3 coding DNA: TGTGCCAGCAAAGGGGGGGATAGCAATCAGCCCCAGCATTTT.

This clone was counted a few times. This chain uses TRBV6-1 with TRBJ2-3, with D unclear. CDR3 length: 13 residues. Germline assignment: CDR1 MNHNS and CDR2 SASEGT. V was clipped by 2 bases and J by 7 bases, with 10 bases between them. The CDR3 DNA reads TGTGCCAGCAGTGAAACGTCGGCAAATACGCAGTATTTT. It is translated as CASSETSANTQYF.

The V and J genes are TRBV30 and TRBJ2-3; D perhaps matches TRBD1 (5 bases). This CDR3 has 14 amino acids. CDR1 and CDR2 from the germline V gene are GTSNPN and SVGIG (reference sequence). V lost 0 bases and J lost 5, with 12 bases in between. This CDR3 reads CAWSVLGALDTQYF. In nucleotides, the CDR3 is TGTGCCTGGAGTGTATTAGGGGCCCTAGATACGCAGTATTTT. The whole variable domain, remainder taken from reference TRBV30 and TRBJ2-3, is SQTIHQWPATLVQPVGSPLSLECTVEGTSNPNLYWYRQAAGRGLQLLFYSVGIGQISSEVPQNLSASRPQDRQFILSSKKLLLSDSGFYLCAWSVLGALDTQYFGPGTRLTVL.

V is TRBV4-1 and J is TRBJ2-3; D ambiguous. Germline V gene lookup returns CDR1 MGHRA and CDR2 YSYEKL. V lost 0 bases and J 0 bases, leaving 7 bases between the germline ends. The CDR3 loop spans 15 amino acids. For the CDR3, the DNA is TGCGCCAGCAGCCAAGAAAGGGTCAGCACAGATACGCAGTATTTT. Translation gives CASSQERVSTDTQYF.

The V gene is TRBV7-2, the J gene TRBJ1-1, with no clear D. This CDR3 region has 14 residues. Germline V gene sequence: CDR1 SGHTA, CDR2 FQGNSA. V lost 1 base to trimming and J lost 2 bases, with 8 bases between them. CDR3 sequence (DNA): TGTGCCAGCAGCTTAGGGGCCGCTAACACTGAAGCTTTCTTT. This translates into CASSLGAANTEAFF.

The rearrangement joins TRBV4-2 to TRBJ1-1; TRBD1 might be the D (6 bases). Germline V lookup: CDR1 LGHNA, CDR2 YNFKEQ. Trimming removed 0 bases from V and 0 bases from J, with 8 bases in between. This CDR3 comprises 15 residues. CDR3 in DNA: TGTGCCAGCAGCCAAGAGGGGGGCATGAACACTGAAGCTTTCTTT. It specifies CASSQEGGMNTEAFF.

V usage is TRBV11-3 and J usage is TRBJ2-4; TRBD1 agrees at 9 bases. The CDR3 sequence is 14 residues long. The trim removed 3 bases at V and 4 bases at J, leaving 1 base unmatched. From germline, CDR1 is SGHNT and CDR2 YENEEA. The CDR3 here is CASSLGQGKNIQYF. The CDR3 DNA sequence: TGTGCCAGCAGCTTGGGACAGGGAAAAAACATTCAGTACTTC.

This chain links TRBV21-1 with TRBJ2-1; the D call TRBD1 from the table was never checked on the DNA. TRBV21-1 is assigned pseudogene status. The CDR3 sequence is 17 residues long. The DNA for the CDR3 is TGTGCCAGCAGCCCACCACCAGAAGGGGGTATTACAGATGAGCAGTTCTTC. Amino acid sequence: CASSPPPEGGITDEQFF.

The chain joins TRBV5-4 to TRBJ1-4, with D possibly being TRBD1 (5 bases). Germline V gene data show CDR1 as SGHNT and CDR2 as YYREEE (reference sequence). Deletions cut 1 base from V and 2 bases from J, with 6 bases between. The CDR3 has 14 residues. CDR3 sequence reads: CASSLKGTNEKLFF. CDR3 DNA sequence: TGTGCCAGCAGCTTGAAGGGGACTAATGAAAAACTGTTTTTT. Full variable domain (outside the CDR3, taken from reference TRBV5-4 and TRBJ1-4): ETGVTQSPTHLIKTRGQQVTLRCSSQSGHNTVSWYQQALGQGPQFIFQYYREEENGRGNFPPRFSGLQFPNYSSELNVNALELDDSALYLCASSLKGTNEKLFFGSGTQLSVL.

The chain joins TRBV11-3 to TRBJ2-1, with TRBD2 matching 7 bases. Germline values: CDR1 SGHNT, CDR2 YENEEA. The CDR3 is made up of 18 amino acids. The V gene end was trimmed by 1 base and the J gene end by 0 bases; junction bases not matched to a gene: 9. CDR3 DNA sequence: TGTGCCAGCAGCTTAGGTATTAGCGGGTTAAGCTCCTACAATGAGCAGTTCTTC. Amino acids: CASSLGISGLSSYNEQFF.

The chain employs TRBV30 and TRBJ1-4; D unclear. The CDR3 length is 13 residues. Germline lookup yields CDR1 GTSNPN and CDR2 SVGIG (reference sequence). V lost 0 bases and J lost 8, with 10 bases in between. CDR3 loop: CAWSVELAEKLFF. Here the CDR3 DNA reads TGTGCCTGGAGTGTGGAATTGGCAGAAAAACTGTTTTTT.

The chain carries TRBV2 and TRBJ1-5; 10 bases match TRBD1. Unmatched junction bases numbered 5, after V lost 8 bases and J lost 10 bases. This CDR3 has 12 residues. The germline CDR1 and CDR2 sequences are SNHLY and FYNNEI. CDR3 region: CASRDRGEPQHF. The CDR3 DNA reads TGTGCCAGCCGGGACAGGGGAGAACCCCAGCATTTT.

The J gene is TRBJ2-1, the V gene TRBV5-1; the D call may be TRBD1 or TRBD2 (5 bases each). This CDR3 comprises 14 residues. Germline V CDR1 and CDR2: SGHRS, YFSETQ. Trimming stripped 4 bases from V and 4 bases from J, with 12 bases between. In DNA form, the CDR3 reads TGCGCCAGCAGCCCGGGGACCGATTACAATGAGCAGTTCTTC. This codes for CASSPGTDYNEQFF.

The V gene is TRBV29-1, the J gene TRBJ2-7; D possibly corresponds to TRBD1 (6 bases). Germline CDR1 SQVTM, CDR2 ANQGSEA. V dropped 3 bases and J dropped 3 bases, with 12 bases sitting between them. The CDR3 consists of 13 residues. The CDR3 DNA reads TGCAGCGTTGAGAGGGACACGGACTACGAGCAGTACTTC. As protein: CSVERDTDYEQYF.

J is TRBJ1-2 and V is TRBV6-5; unclear D gene. Deletions cut 6 bases from V and 0 bases from J, with 8 bases between. Germline V CDR1 and CDR2: MNHEY, SVGAGI. The CDR3 is 13 amino acids. CDR3: CASRTSSNYGYTF. CDR3 in DNA: TGTGCCAGCAGGACCTCCTCTAACTATGGCTACACCTTC.

The chain joins TRBV10-1 to TRBJ2-7; D might be TRBD1 (6 bases). Trimming left V 0 bases short and J 1 base short, with 10 bases between. Germline-derived CDR1 and CDR2 are WNHNN and SYGVQD (reference sequence). The CDR3 extends over 15 amino acids. In DNA form, the CDR3 reads TGCGCCAGCAGTGAGTCCGGCAGGGGATCCTACGAGCAGTACTTC. The encoded protein is CASSESGRGSYEQYF.

This clone has a handful of counts. The chain employs TRBV27 and TRBJ1-4; D remains unclear. The CDR3 runs to 13 residues. V lost 1 base to trimming and J lost 7 bases, with 7 bases between them. Germline CDR1 is MNHEY and CDR2 is SMNVEV (reference sequence). For the CDR3, the DNA is TGTGCCAGCAGTTTATTAAGCGGTGAAAAACTGTTTTTT. As protein: CASSLLSGEKLFF.

This clone was seen once. The chain has TRBV5-1 and TRBJ2-1; D call uncertain. CDR3 length: 15 amino acids. Per the germline V gene, CDR1 is SGHRS and CDR2 is YFSETQ. V lost 0 bases to trimming and J lost 3 bases, with 10 bases between them. CDR3 DNA sequence: TGCGCCAGCAGCTTGGAAGGGCTTTTCTACAATGAGCAGTTCTTC. Translation gives CASSLEGLFYNEQFF.

The V and J genes are TRBV5-1 and TRBJ1-6; D is perhaps TRBD1 (6 bases). CDR3 length: 15 residues. Germline V lookup: CDR1 SGHRS, CDR2 YFSETQ. Trimming removed 0 bases at V and 9 bases at J, with 13 bases between. CDR3 in amino acids: CASSLAGAMGSPLHF. As DNA, the CDR3 is TGCGCCAGCAGCTTGGCGGGGGCTATGGGTTCACCCCTCCACTTT.

The rearrangement joins TRBV7-2 to TRBJ1-5; D is ambiguous. Trimming removed 0 bases from V and 4 bases from J, with 10 bases in between. In germline, CDR1 is SGHTA, CDR2 FQGNSA. CDR3 length: 15 amino acids. The chain's CDR3 is CASSLASLSNQPQHF. CDR3 nucleotides: TGTGCCAGCAGCTTAGCCAGTCTCTCGAATCAGCCCCAGCATTTT.

The rearrangement links TRBV28 to TRBJ2-1, with 13 bases that match TRBD2. In germline, CDR1 is MDHEN, CDR2 SYDVKM. The CDR3 has 16 residues. The trim removed 1 base at V and 10 bases at J, leaving 7 bases unmatched. The CDR3 reads CASSLFPTSGGSEQFF. The CDR3 DNA is TGTGCCAGCAGTTTATTCCCGACTAGCGGGGGGTCGGAGCAGTTCTTC.

This sequence joins TRBV12-3 or TRBV12-4 and TRBJ2-4, with a weak D call TRBD1 (5 bases). Trimming removed 4 bases from V and 6 bases from J, with 10 bases in between. The CDR3 length is 13 residues. The CDR3 DNA reads TGTGCCAGCAGTTCTGACAGATCAAACATTCAGTACTTC. This sequence encodes CASSSDRSNIQYF.

V gene TRBV6-5 combines with J gene TRBJ1-4; unclear D gene. Germline CDR1 is MNHEY and CDR2 is SVGAGI. The V end lost 9 bases, the J end lost 7 bases, and 9 bases lay between the germline ends. This CDR3 is built from 11 residues. The CDR3: CASRESEKLFF. The CDR3 nucleotides are TGTGCCAGTAGGGAGTCTGAAAAACTGTTTTTT.